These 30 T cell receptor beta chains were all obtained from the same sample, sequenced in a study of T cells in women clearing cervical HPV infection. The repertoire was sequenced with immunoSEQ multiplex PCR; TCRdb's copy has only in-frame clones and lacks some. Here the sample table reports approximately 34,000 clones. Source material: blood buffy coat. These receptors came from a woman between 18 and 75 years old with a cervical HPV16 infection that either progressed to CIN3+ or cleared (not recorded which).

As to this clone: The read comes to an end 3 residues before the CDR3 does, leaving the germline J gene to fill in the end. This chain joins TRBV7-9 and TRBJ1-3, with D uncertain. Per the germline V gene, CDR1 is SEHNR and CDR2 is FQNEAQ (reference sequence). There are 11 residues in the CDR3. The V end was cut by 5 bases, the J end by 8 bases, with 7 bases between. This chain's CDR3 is CASSDRDTIYF. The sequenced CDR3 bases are TGTGCCAGCAGCGACCGGGACACC.

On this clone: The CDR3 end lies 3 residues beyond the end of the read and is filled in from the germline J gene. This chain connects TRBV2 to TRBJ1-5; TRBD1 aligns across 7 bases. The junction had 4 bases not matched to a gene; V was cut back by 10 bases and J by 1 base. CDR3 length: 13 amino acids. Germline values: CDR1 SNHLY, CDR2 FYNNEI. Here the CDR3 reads CATGQESNQPQHF. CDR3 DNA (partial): TGTGCCACCGGACAGGAGAGCAATCAGCCC.

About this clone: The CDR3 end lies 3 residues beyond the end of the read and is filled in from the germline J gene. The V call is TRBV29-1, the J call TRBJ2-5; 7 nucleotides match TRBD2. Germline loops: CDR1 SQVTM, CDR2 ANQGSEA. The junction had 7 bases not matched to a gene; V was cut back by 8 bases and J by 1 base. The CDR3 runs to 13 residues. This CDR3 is CSHSGGPQETQYF. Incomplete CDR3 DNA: TGCAGCCATTCGGGGGGACCCCAAGAGACC.

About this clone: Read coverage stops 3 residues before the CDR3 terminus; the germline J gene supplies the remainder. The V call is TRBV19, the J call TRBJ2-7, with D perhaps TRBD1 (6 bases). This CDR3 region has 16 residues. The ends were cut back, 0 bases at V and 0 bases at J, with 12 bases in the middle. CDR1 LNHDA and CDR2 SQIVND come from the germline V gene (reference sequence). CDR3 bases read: TGTGCCAGTAGTATAGACTACGGACAGTACTCCTACGAG. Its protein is CASSIDYGQYSYE. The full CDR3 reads CASSIDYGQYSYEQYF.

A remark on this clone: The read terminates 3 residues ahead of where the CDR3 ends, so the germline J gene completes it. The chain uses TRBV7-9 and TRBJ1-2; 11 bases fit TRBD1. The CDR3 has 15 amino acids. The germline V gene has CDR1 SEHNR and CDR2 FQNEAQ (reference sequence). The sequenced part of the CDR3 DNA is TGTGCCAGCAGCAAAGGGACAGGGGGAGTAGATACC. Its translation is CASSKGTGGVDT. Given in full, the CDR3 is CASSKGTGGVDTYTF.

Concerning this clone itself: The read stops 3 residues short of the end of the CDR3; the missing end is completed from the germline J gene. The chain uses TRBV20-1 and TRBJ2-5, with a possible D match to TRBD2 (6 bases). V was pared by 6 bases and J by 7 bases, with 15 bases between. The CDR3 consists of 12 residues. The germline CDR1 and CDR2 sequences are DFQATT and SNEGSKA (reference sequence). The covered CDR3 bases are TGCAGTGCGACGGGACTCCGGGGGACC. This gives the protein CSATGLRGT. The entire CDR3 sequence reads CSATGLRGTQYF.

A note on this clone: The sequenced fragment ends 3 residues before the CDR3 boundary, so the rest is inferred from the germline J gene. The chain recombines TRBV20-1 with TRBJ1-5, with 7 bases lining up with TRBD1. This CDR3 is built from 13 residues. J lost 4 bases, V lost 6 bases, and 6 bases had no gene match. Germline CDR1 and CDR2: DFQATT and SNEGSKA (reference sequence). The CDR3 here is CSATGTVNQPQHF. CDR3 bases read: TGCAGTGCCACCGGGACAGTTAATCAGCCC.

The CDR3 bases that were read are TGTGCCAGTAGTATAGGCAGGCCCAATGAG. It is translated as CASSIGRPNE. The complete CDR3 reads CASSIGRPNEQFF. V gene TRBV19 combines with J gene TRBJ2-1, with no clear D. The read halts 3 residues ahead of the CDR3 end, with the missing end drawn from the germline J gene. The germline V gene has CDR1 LNHDA and CDR2 SQIVND (reference sequence). There are 13 residues in the CDR3. V gave up 1 base and J gave up 6 bases, with 7 bases separating them. The full variable domain, with the rest looked up from reference TRBV19 and TRBJ2-1, is DGGITQSPKYLFRKEGQNVTLSCEQNLNHDAMYWYRQDPGQGLRLIYYSQIVNDFQKGDIAEGYSVSREKKESFPLTVTSAQKNPTAFYLCASSIGRPNEQFFGPGTRLTVL.

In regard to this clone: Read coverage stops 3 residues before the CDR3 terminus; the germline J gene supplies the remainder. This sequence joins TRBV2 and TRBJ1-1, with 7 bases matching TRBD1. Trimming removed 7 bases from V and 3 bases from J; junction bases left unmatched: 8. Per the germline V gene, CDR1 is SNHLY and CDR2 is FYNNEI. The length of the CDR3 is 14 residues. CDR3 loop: CASTLTGFDTEAFF. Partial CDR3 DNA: TGTGCCAGCACTTTGACAGGGTTCGACACTGAA.

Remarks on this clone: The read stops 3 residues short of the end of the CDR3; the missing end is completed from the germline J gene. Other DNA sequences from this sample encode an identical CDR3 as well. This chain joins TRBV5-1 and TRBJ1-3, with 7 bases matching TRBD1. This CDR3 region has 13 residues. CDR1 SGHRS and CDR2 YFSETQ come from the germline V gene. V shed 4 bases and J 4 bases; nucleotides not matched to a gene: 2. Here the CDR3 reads CASSRDSGNTIYF. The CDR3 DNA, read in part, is TGCGCCAGCAGCCGGGACAGCGGAAACACC.

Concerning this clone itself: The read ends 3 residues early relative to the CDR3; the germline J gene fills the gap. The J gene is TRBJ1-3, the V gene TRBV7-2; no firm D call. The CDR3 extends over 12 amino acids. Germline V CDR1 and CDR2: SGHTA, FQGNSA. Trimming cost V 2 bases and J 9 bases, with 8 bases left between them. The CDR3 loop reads CASSLIPGTIYF. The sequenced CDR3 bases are TGTGCCAGCAGCTTAATCCCCGGCACC.

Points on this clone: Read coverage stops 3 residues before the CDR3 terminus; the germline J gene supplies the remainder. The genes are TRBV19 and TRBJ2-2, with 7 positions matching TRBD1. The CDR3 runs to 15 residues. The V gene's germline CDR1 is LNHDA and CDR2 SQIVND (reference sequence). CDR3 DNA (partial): TGTGCCAGTAGAGAGACAGGGAGCATGGGTTCACCG. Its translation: CASRETGSMGSP. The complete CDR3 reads CASRETGSMGSPLFF.

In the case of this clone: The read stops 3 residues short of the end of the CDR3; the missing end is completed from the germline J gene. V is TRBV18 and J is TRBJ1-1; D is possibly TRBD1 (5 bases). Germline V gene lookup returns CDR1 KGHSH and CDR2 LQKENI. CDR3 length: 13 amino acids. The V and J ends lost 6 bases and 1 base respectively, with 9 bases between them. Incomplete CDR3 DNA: TGTGCCAGCTCTCAGACAGAGAACACTGAA. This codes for CASSQTENTE. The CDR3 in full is CASSQTENTEAFF.

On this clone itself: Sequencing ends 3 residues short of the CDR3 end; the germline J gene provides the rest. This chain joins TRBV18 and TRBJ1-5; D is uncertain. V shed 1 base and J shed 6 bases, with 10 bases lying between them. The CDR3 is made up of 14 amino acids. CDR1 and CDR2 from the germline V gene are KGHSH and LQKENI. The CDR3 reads CASSPLEEGQPQHF. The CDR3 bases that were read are TGTGCCAGCTCACCACTAGAGGAGGGTCAGCCC.

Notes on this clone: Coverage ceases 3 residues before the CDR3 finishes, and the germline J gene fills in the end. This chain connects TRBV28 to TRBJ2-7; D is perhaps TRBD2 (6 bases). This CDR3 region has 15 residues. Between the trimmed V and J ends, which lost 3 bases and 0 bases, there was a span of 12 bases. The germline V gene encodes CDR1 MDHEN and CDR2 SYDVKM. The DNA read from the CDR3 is TGTGCCAGCAGTTTCTGGGCGGGGCTCTCCTACGAG. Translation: CASSFWAGLSYE. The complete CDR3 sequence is CASSFWAGLSYEQYF. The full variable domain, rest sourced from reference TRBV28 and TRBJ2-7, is DVKVTQSSRYLVKRTGEKVFLECVQDMDHENMFWYRQDPGLGLRLIYFSYDVKMKEKGDIPEGYSVSREKKERFSLILESASTNQTSMYLCASSFWAGLSYEQYFGPGTRLTVT.

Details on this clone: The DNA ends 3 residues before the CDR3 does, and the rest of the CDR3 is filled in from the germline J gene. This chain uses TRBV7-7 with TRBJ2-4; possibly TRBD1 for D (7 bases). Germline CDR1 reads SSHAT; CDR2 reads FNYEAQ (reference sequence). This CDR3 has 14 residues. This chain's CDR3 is CASRRYPDRRGQYF. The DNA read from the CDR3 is TGTGCCAGCAGACGCTACCCGGACAGGAGGGGT.

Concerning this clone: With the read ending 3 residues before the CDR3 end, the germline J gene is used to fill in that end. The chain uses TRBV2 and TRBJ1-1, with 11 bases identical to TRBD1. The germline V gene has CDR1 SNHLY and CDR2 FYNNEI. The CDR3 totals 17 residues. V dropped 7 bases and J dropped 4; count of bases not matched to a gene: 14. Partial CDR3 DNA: TGTGCCAGCACCCGAGGGACAGGGGGTGGGTCCGGCACTGAA. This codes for CASTRGTGGGSGTE. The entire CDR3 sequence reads CASTRGTGGGSGTEAFF.

The covered CDR3 bases are TGCAGCGCTTCTAGCGTAAGAGAGACC. Encoded protein: CSASSVRET. The CDR3 in its entirety is CSASSVRETQYF. The chain couples TRBV29-1 to TRBJ2-5; TRBD2 is a possible D gene (6 bases). The read is 3 residues too short to cover the CDR3 end, so that end is filled in from the germline J gene. Trimming stripped 7 bases from V and 4 bases from J, with 13 bases between. The length of the CDR3 is 12 residues. Per the germline V gene, CDR1 is SQVTM and CDR2 is ANQGSEA.

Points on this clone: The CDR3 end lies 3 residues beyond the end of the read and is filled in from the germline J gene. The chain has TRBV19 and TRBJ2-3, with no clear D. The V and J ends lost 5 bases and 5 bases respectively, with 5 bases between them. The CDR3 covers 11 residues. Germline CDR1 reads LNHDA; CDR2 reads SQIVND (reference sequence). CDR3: CASSQGDTQYF. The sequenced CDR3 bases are TGTGCCAGTAGTCAAGGAGATACG.

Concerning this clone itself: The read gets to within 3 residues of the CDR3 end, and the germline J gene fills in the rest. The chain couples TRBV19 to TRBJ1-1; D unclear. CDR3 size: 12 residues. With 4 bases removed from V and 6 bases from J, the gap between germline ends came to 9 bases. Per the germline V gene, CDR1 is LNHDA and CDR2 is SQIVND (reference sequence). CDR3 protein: CASSTRSPEAFF. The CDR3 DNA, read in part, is TGTGCCAGTAGTACCAGGTCCCCTGAA. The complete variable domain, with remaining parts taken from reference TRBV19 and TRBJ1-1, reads DGGITQSPKYLFRKEGQNVTLSCEQNLNHDAMYWYRQDPGQGLRLIYYSQIVNDFQKGDIAEGYSVSREKKESFPLTVTSAQKNPTAFYLCASSTRSPEAFFGQGTRLTVV.

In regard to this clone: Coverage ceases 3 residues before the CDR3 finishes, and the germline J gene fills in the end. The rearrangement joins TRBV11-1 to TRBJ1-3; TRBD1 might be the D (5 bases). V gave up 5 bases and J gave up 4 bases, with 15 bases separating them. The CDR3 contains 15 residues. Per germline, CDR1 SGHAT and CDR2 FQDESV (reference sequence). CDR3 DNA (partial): TGTGCCAGCAGCGGCGGCAGGGCAGCAGGAAACACC. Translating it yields CASSGGRAAGNT. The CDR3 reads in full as CASSGGRAAGNTIYF.

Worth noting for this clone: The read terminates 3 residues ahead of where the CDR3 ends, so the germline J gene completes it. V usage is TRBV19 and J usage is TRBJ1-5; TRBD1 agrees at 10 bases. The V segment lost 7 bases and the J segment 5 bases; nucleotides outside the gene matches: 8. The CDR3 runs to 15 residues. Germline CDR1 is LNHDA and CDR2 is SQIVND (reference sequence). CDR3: CASNPDRGRDQPQHF. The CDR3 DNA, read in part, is TGTGCCAGTAACCCTGACAGGGGGCGCGATCAGCCC.

The part of the CDR3 DNA that was read is TGCAGCGTTGAACAGGGTAGAGGC. Translated, it gives CSVEQGRG. The whole CDR3 protein is CSVEQGRGYTF. This chain connects TRBV29-1 to TRBJ1-2; weak D call: TRBD1 (5 bases). The read stops 3 residues short of the end of the CDR3; the missing end is completed from the germline J gene. CDR1 SQVTM and CDR2 ANQGSEA come from the germline V gene. The CDR3 has 11 residues.

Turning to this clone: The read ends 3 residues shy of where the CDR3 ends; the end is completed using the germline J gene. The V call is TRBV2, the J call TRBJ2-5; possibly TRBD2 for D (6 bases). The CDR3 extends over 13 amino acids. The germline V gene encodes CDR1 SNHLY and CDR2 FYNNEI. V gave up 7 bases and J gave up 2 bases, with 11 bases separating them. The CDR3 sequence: CASNRRAQETQYF. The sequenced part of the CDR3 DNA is TGTGCCAGCAATAGGAGGGCACAAGAGACC.

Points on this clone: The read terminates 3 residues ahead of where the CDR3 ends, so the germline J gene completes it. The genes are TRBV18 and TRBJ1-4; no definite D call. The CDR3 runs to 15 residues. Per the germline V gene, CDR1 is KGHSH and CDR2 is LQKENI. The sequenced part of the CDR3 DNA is TGTGCCAGCTCACCGAAGAGCTCCTATAATTCACCA. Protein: CASSPKSSYNSP. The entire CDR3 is CASSPKSSYNSPLFF. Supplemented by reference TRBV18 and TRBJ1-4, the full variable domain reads NAGVMQNPRHLVRRRGQEARLRCSPMKGHSHVYWYRQLPEEGLKFMVYLQKENIIDESGMPKERFSAEFPKEGPSILRIQQVVRGDSAAYFCASSPKSSYNSPLFFGSGTQLSVL.

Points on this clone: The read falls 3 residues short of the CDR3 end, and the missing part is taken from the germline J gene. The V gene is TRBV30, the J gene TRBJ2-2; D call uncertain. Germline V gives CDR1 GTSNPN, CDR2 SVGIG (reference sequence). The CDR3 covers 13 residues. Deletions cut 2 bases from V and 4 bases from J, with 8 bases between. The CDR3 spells CAWSSTGTGELFF. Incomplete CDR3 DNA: TGTGCCTGGAGTTCTACGGGCACCGGGGAG.

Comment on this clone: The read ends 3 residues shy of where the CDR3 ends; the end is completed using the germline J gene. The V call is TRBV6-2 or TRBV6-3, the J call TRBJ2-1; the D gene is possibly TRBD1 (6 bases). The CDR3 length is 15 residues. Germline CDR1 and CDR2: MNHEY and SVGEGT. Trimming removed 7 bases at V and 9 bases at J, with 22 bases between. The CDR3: CASNPQGEGVGEQFF. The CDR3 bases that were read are TGTGCCAGCAATCCACAGGGTGAGGGCGTGGGTGAG.

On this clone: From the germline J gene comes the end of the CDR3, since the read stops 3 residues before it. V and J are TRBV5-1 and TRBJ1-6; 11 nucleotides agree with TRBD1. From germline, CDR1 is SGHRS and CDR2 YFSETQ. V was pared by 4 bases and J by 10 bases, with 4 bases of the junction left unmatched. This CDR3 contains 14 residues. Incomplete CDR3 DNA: TGCGCCAGCAGCCTGGACAGGGGGCCCTCACCC. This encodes CASSLDRGPSP. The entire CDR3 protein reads CASSLDRGPSPLHF.

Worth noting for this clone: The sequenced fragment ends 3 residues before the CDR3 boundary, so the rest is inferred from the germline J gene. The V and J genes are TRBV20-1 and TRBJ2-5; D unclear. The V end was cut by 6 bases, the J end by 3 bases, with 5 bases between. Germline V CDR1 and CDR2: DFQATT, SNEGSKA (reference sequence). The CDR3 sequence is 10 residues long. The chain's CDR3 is CSALKETQYF. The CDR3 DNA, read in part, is TGCAGTGCATTAAAAGAGACC.

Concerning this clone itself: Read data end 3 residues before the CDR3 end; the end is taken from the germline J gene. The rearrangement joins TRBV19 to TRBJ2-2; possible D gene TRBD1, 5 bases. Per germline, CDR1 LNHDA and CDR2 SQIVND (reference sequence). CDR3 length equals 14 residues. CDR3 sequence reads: CASSPLGLGEKLFF. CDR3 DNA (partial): TGTGCCAGTAGTCCGTTGGGGCTTGGTGAAAAG.